This T cell receptor (beta chain) was retrieved from a study of blood T cell repertoires in COVID-19. Study context: Sample material is recorded as cDNA or gDNA derived from T cells, B-cell-depleted T cells, or PBMCs.

This CDR3 spans 13 amino acids. Germline V gives CDR1 SGHTA, CDR2 FQGTGA. In the authors' methods: For nucleated cells, counts were estimated from reference gene primer amplification. Assay used: immunoSEQ multiplex PCR; TCRdb lists only in-frame clones, some missing. Clone size and the V and J calls come from that table; the DNA yielded D and trimming. Among roughly 350,000 clones listed, 87% were seen once. Seattle-derived patients entered the study during active infection and were followed longitudinally. This clone was observed a few times. One end of the junction is discordant with germline, which a read error may explain.

The V and J genes are TRBV7-3 and TRBJ1-6, with 7 nucleotides matching TRBD1. The sequenced sample was peripheral blood. The sequence was collected from a woman aged 25 to 45 with COVID-19, enrolled during active disease. CDR3 residues: CASSPSGTANLFF. The CDR3, as DNA: TGTGCCAGCAGCCCGTCCGGGACAGCCAACCTTTTTTTT.